This T cell receptor beta chain is from a study of human T cells and chemical hapten exposure. Study details: Weekly administration of diphenylcyclopropenone to the scalp of patients continued throughout the approximately 26-week study.

TCRdb passed the RACE reads through MiXCR, listing each CDR3 protein once. The repertoire includes under 200,000 distinct CDR3 sequences, approximately 15% of them detected once, and 1.5% to 2% sits in the top ten. CDR1 and CDR2 from the germline V gene are SGHTA and FQGNSA. Trimming pared 1 base from V and 7 bases from J, leaving 14 bases between. This CDR3 spans 15 amino acids. This clonotype occurred a few times. The antigen is unknown. Sample time point: patch test 1, 2 weeks after DPC sensitization. The treatment was: therapeutic diphenylcyclopropenone sensitization with weekly scalp DPC. Study-level results: There were significantly more large CDR3 similarity clusters among expanded TCRs than among controls.

The chain is built from TRBV7-2 and TRBJ1-5; possible D gene TRBD1, 5 bases. The receptor's source is a woman aged 25 to 45 with alopecia areata. Some clones in this sample may be carry-over from other donors' samples. This specimen consisted of whole blood, obtained in connection with sensitization to the hapten diphenylcyclopropenone (DPC). The CDR3 is CASSLGGTEGQPQHF. Written as DNA, the CDR3 is TGTGCCAGCAGCTTAGGAGGGACCGAAGGACAGCCCCAGCATTTT.